The 13 T cell receptor beta chains reported below all come from one sample, sequenced in a study of cytomegalovirus exposure and HLA in healthy donors. PCR involved 60 Vbeta and 13 Jbeta primers. Assay: immunoSEQ multiplex PCR; the TCRdb copy retains only in-frame clones and omits some. Among 120,000 or so clones listed, less than 85% were seen once. The sequencing input was PBMCs. The receptors were sampled from a man aged 30 to 39 in good health and CMV-seropositive.

The CDR3 loop reads CASSLLAGLPQETQYF. CDR3 in DNA: TGTGCCAGCAGTCTACTAGCGGGGTTACCCCAAGAGACCCAGTACTTC. This rearrangement joins TRBV11-1 to TRBJ2-5, with 10 bases that match TRBD2. The CDR3 covers 16 residues. CDR1 and CDR2 from the germline V gene are SGHAT and FQDESV (reference sequence). Trimming cost V 6 bases and J 1 base; bases outside gene matches: 8.

The CDR3 bases are TGTGCCAGCAGCTCCCCCCTGTCCGGGACCCAGTACTTC. Encoded protein: CASSSPLSGTQYF. The chain joins TRBV7-9 to TRBJ2-5; D is unclear. The germline V and J ends were trimmed by 4 bases and 7 bases, with 13 bases remaining between them. CDR1 is SEHNR and CDR2 is FQNEAQ in the germline V gene (reference sequence). This CDR3 contains 13 residues.

The chain uses TRBV6-6 and TRBJ2-1; tentative D call: TRBD2 (6 bases). Germline V gene sequence: CDR1 MNHNY, CDR2 SVGAGI (reference sequence). CDR3 length equals 12 residues. Trimming removed 3 bases from V and 10 bases from J, with 10 bases in between. The CDR3, as DNA: TGTGCCAGCAGTTATCGGCGGGAAGAGCAGTTCTTC. Translating gives CASSYRREEQFF.

The chain combines TRBV10-2 with TRBJ2-2, with 7 bases that match TRBD2. Trimming at V came to 5 bases and at J to 0 bases, leaving 9 bases not matched to a gene. The CDR3 has 17 residues. Per the germline V gene, CDR1 is WSHSY and CDR2 is SAAADI. The CDR3 loop reads CASSPLAGVTNTGELFF. The CDR3 DNA reads TGCGCCAGCAGTCCGCTGGCGGGGGTTACGAACACCGGGGAGCTGTTTTTT.

The chain uses TRBV28 and TRBJ2-5; 7 bases align to TRBD1. CDR1 MDHEN and CDR2 SYDVKM come from the germline V gene. The ends lost 2 bases at V and 1 base at J; junction bases unmatched: 4. The CDR3 covers 15 residues. The CDR3 nucleotides are TGTGCCAGCAGTTTACCGCGGACAGGCCAAGAGACCCAGTACTTC. Its protein product is CASSLPRTGQETQYF.

Regarding this clone: Different DNA sequences within this sample yield the same CDR3. The V and J genes are TRBV6-5 and TRBJ1-2, with TRBD1 as a possible D gene (5 bases). V dropped 0 bases and J dropped 3 bases, with 8 bases sitting between them. The germline V gene encodes CDR1 MNHEY and CDR2 SVGAGI. The CDR3 totals 14 residues. CDR3 coding DNA: TGTGCCAGCAGTTACTCTGGCAGGGACTATGGCTACACCTTC. Its protein product is CASSYSGRDYGYTF.

The genes are TRBV30 and TRBJ2-3; 9 bases are a match to TRBD2. J lost 4 bases, V lost 4 bases, and 3 bases had no gene match. The V gene's germline CDR1 is GTSNPN and CDR2 SVGIG (reference sequence). The CDR3 extends over 13 amino acids. Written as DNA, the CDR3 is TGTGCCTGGACGGCGGGGGGGCCAGATACGCAGTATTTT. As protein: CAWTAGGPDTQYF.

The chain recombines TRBV7-9 with TRBJ1-1; D call uncertain. V shed 5 bases and J shed 10 bases, with 14 bases lying between them. The germline V gene encodes CDR1 SEHNR and CDR2 FQNEAQ (reference sequence). CDR3 length equals 12 residues. The CDR3 DNA follows: TGTGCCAGCAGCCCCCCTGCGGTGGGAGCTTTCTTT. It is translated as CASSPPAVGAFF.

This chain uses TRBV28 with TRBJ2-3; the match to TRBD2 covers 10 bases. The CDR3 runs 17 residues. Trimming removed 6 bases from V and 4 bases from J; junction bases left unmatched: 13. In germline, CDR1 is MDHEN, CDR2 SYDVKM. The CDR3 reads CASSLTDSGGPPDTQYF. The DNA of the CDR3 is TGTGCCAGCAGCCTGACCGATAGCGGGGGGCCCCCAGATACGCAGTATTTT.

The rearrangement joins TRBV27 to TRBJ1-2; TRBD1 aligns across 10 bases. The CDR3 has 15 residues. In germline, CDR1 is MNHEY, CDR2 SMNVEV (reference sequence). Germline trimming cut 4 bases from V and 8 bases from J; bases unmatched to any gene: 10. The CDR3, as DNA: TGTGCCAGCAGTTCCATAAGGGACAGGGGTTCAGGCTACACCTTC. Amino acids: CASSSIRDRGSGYTF.

The chain links TRBV28 to TRBJ1-5; D is ambiguous. The V gene lost 6 bases and the J gene lost 3 bases, with 6 bases spanning the gap. CDR1 MDHEN and CDR2 SYDVKM come from the germline V gene. The CDR3 runs to 12 residues. The CDR3 nucleotides read TGTGCCAGCAGCCCTCCCAATCAGCCCCAGCATTTT. It is translated as CASSPPNQPQHF. Drawing the rest from reference TRBV28 and TRBJ1-5, the complete variable domain is DVKVTQSSRYLVKRTGEKVFLECVQDMDHENMFWYRQDPGLGLRLIYFSYDVKMKEKGDIPEGYSVSREKKERFSLILESASTNQTSMYLCASSPPNQPQHFGDGTRLSIL.

This rearrangement joins TRBV6-6 to TRBJ1-2; tentatively, D is TRBD1 (5 bases). The ends were cut back, 6 bases at V and 8 bases at J, with 25 bases in the middle. CDR1 is MNHNY, CDR2 SVGAGI, per germline (reference sequence). The CDR3 is 16 amino acids. CDR3 nucleotides: TGTGCCAGCAGGCCAAACCCGGGACTGGGTAGGGGAGGCTACACCTTC. Protein product: CASRPNPGLGRGGYTF.

This clone has just a few counts. This rearrangement joins TRBV18 to TRBJ1-1; D is uncertain. Germline lookup yields CDR1 KGHSH and CDR2 LQKENI. There are 13 residues in the CDR3. Trimming shortened V by 3 bases and J by 3 bases, and 8 bases separated the two germline ends. Here the CDR3 reads CASSPLSDTEAFF. CDR3 coding DNA: TGTGCCAGCTCACCGTTATCGGACACTGAAGCTTTCTTT.